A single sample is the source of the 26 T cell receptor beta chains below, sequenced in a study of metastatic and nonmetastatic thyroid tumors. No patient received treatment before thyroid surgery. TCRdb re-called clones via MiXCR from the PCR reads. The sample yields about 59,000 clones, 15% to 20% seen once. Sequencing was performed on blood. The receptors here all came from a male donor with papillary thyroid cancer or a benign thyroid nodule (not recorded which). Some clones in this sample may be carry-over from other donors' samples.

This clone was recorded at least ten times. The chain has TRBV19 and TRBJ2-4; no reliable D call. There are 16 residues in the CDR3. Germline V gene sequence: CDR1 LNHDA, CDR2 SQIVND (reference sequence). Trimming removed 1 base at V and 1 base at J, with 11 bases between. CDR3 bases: TGTGCCAGTAGTATAGTTGACGGGTTGGCCAAAAACATTCAGTACTTC. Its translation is CASSIVDGLAKNIQYF.

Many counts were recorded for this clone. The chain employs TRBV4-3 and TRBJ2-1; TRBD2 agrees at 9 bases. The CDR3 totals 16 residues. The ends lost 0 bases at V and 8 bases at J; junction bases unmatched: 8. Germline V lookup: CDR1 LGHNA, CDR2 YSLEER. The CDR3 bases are TGCGCCAGCAGCCAAGATATGAGCGGGAGGATGGATGAGCAGTTCTTC. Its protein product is CASSQDMSGRMDEQFF.

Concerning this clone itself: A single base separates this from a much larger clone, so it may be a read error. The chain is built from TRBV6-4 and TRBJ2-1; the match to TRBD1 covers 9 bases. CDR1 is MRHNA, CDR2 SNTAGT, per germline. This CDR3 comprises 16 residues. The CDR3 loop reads CSSSDDPGQGANEQFF. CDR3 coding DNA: TGTTCCAGCAGTGACGATCCGGGACAGGGTGCGAATGAGCAGTTCTTC.

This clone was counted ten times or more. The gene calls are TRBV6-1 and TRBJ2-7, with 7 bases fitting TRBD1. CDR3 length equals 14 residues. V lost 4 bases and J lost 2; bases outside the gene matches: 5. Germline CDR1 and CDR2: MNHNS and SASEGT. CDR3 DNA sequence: TGTGCCAGCAGTGCACGGACAGGAGCCTACGAGCAGTACTTC. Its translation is CASSARTGAYEQYF.

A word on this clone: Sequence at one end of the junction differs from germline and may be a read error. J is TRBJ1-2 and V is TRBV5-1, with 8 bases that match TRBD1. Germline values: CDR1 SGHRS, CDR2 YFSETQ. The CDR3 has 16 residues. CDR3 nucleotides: TGCGTCAGCAGCTTGGACGTGCAGGGGGCTGTCTATGGCTACACCTTC. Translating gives CVSSLDVQGAVYGYTF.

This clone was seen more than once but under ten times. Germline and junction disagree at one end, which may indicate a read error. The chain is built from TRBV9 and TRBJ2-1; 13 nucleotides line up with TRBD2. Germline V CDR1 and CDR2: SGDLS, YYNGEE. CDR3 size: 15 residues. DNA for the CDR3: TGTGCCAGCAGCTCAGGGACTAGCGGGAACGATGAGCAGTCCTTC. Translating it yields CASSSGTSGNDEQSF.

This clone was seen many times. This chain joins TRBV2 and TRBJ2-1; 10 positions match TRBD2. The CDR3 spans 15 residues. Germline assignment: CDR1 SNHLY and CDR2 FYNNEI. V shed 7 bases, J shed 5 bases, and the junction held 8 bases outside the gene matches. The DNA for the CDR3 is TGTGCCAGCACCGTGGAACTAGCGGGAAACAATGAGCAGTTCTTC. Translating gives CASTVELAGNNEQFF.

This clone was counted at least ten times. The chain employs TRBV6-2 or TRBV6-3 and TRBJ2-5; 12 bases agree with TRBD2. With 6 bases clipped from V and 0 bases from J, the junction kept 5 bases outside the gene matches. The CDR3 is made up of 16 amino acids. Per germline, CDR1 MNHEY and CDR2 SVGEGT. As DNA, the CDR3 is TGTGCCAGCAGACCTGGACTAGCGGGGAACCAAGAGACCCAGTACTTC. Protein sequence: CASRPGLAGNQETQYF.

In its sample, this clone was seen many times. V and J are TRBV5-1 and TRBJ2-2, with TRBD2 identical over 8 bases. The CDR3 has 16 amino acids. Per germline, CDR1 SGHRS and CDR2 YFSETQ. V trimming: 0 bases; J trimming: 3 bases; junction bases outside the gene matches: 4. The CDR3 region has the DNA TGCGCCAGCAGCTTGGCCGAAGCGGGGGACACCGGGGAGCTGTTTTTT. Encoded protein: CASSLAEAGDTGELFF.

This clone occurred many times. In DNA form, the CDR3 reads TGCAGTGCTGTACTAGCGGGAGCCTACAATGAGCAGTTCTTC. As protein: CSAVLAGAYNEQFF. This chain connects TRBV20-1 to TRBJ2-1; 11 bases are a match to TRBD2. CDR1 is DFQATT and CDR2 is SNEGSKA in the germline V gene (reference sequence). This CDR3 region has 14 residues. V shed 5 bases, J shed 2 bases, and the junction held 2 bases outside the gene matches.

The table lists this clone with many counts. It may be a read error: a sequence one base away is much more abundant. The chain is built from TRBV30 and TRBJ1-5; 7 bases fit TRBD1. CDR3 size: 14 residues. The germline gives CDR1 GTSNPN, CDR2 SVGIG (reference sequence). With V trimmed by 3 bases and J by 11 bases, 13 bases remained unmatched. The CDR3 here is CAWSSGGSGQSQHF. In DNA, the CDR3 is TGTGCCTGGAGCTCGGGGGGATCGGGACAGTCCCAGCATTTT.

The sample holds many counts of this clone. CDR3 loop: CASSDRGGINEQFF. CDR3 DNA: TGTGCCAGCAGCGACAGGGGGGGGATCAATGAGCAGTTCTTC. The chain is built from TRBV12-3 or TRBV12-4 and TRBJ2-1; TRBD1 agrees at 9 bases. J lost 6 bases, V lost 6 bases, and 6 bases had no gene match. The CDR3 has 14 amino acids.

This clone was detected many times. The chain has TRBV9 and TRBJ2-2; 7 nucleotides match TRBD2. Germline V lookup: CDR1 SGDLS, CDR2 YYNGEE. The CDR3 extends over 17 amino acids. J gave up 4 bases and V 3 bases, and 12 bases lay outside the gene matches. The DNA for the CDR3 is TGTGCCAGCAGCGGGGAGGGACTACCAGCCATCACCGGGGAGCTGTTTTTT. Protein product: CASSGEGLPAITGELFF.

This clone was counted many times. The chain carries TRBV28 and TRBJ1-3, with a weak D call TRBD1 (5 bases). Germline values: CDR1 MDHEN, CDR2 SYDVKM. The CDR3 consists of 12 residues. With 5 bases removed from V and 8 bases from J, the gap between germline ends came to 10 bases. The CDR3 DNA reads TGTGCCAGCAGTCAGGGTCGCCACACCATATATTTT. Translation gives CASSQGRHTIYF.

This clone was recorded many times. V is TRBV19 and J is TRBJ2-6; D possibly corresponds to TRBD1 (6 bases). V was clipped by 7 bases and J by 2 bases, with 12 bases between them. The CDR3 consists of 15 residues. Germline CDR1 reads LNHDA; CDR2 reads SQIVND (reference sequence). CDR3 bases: TGTGCCAGTACCCGGGCAGGGGCTGGGGCCAACGTCCTGACTTTC. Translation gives CASTRAGAGANVLTF.

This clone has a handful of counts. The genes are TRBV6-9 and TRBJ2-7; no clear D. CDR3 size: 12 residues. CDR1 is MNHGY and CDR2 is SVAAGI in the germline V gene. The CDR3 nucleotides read TGCTCCAGCACTCCCTTCGCCTACGAGCAGTACGTC. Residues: CSSTPFAYEQYV.

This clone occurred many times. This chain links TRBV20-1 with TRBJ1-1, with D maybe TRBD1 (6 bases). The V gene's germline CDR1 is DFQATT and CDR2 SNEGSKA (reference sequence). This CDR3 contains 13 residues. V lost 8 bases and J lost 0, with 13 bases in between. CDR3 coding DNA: TGCAGTTCGGGGGGCGAGATGAACACTGAAGCTTTCTTT. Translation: CSSGGEMNTEAFF.

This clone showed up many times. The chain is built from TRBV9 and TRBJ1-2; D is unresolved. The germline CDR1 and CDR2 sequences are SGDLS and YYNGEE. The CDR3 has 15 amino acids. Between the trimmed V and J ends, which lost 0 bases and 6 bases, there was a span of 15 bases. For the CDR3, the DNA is TGTGCCAGCAGCGTAGCTTCAGGAGGGATCGATGGCTACACCTTC. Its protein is CASSVASGGIDGYTF.

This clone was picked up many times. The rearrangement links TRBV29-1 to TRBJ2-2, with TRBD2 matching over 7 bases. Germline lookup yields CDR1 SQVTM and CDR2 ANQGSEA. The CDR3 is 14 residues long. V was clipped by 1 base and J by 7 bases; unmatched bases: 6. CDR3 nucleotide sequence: TGCAGCGTTGAAGTGGCGACGGGGGGCGGGGAGCTGTTTTTT. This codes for CSVEVATGGGELFF.

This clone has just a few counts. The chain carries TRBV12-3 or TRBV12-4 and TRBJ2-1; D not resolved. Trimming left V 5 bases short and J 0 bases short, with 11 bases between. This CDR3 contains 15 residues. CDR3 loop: CASSPPKSSYNEQFF. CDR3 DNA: TGTGCCAGCAGTCCGCCGAAGAGCTCCTACAATGAGCAGTTCTTC.

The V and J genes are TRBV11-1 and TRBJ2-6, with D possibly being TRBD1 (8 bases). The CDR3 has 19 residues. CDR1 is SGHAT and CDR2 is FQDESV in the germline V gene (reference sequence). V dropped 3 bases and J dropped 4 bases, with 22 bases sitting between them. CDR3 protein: CASSFYGQGGREGANVLTF. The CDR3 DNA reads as TGTGCCAGCAGCTTCTACGGACAGGGCGGGAGAGAAGGGGCCAACGTCCTGACTTTC. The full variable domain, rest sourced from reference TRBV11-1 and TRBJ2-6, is EAEVAQSPRYKITEKSQAVAFWCDPISGHATLYWYRQILGQGPELLVQFQDESVVDDSQLPKDRFSAERLKGVDSTLKIQPAELGDSAMYLCASSFYGQGGREGANVLTFGAGSRLTVL.

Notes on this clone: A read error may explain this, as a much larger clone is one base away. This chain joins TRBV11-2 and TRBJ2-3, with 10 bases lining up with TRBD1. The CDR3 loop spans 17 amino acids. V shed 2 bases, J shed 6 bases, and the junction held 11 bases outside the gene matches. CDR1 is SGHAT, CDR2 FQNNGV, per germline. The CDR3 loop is CASSLPLRQGAGDTQYF. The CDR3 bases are TGTGCCAGCAGCTTACCACTTCGACAGGGGGCTGGGGATACGCAGTATTTT.

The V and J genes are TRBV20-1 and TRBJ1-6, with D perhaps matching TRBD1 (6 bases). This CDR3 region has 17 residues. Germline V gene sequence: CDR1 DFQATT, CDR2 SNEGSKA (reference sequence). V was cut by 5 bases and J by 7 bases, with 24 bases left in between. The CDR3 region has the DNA TGCAGTGCTTCCCGACCGTTACAGGGCTTCGGGAATTCACCCCTCCACTTT. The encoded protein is CSASRPLQGFGNSPLHF.

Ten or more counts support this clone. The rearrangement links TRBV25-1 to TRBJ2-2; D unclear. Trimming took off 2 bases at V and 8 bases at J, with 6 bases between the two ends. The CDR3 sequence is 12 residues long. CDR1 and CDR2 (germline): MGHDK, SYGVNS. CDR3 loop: CASSERQGELFF. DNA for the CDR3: TGTGCCAGCAGTGAAAGGCAGGGGGAGCTGTTTTTT.

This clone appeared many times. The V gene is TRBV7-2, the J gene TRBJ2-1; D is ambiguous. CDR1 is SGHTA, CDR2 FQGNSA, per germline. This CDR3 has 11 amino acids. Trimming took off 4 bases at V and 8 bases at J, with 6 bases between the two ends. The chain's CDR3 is CASSSTYEQFF. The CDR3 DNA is TGTGCCAGCAGCTCCACCTATGAGCAGTTCTTC.

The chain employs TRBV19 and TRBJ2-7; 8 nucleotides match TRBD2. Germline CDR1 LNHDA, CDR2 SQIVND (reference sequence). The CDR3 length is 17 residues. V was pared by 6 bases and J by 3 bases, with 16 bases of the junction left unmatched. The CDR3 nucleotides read TGTGCCAGTAGACGAGTGCACCCGGGAGGGACCAGCTACGAGCAGTACTTC. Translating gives CASRRVHPGGTSYEQYF. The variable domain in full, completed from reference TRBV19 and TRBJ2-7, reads DGGITQSPKYLFRKEGQNVTLSCEQNLNHDAMYWYRQDPGQGLRLIYYSQIVNDFQKGDIAEGYSVSREKKESFPLTVTSAQKNPTAFYLCASRRVHPGGTSYEQYFGPGTRLTVT.